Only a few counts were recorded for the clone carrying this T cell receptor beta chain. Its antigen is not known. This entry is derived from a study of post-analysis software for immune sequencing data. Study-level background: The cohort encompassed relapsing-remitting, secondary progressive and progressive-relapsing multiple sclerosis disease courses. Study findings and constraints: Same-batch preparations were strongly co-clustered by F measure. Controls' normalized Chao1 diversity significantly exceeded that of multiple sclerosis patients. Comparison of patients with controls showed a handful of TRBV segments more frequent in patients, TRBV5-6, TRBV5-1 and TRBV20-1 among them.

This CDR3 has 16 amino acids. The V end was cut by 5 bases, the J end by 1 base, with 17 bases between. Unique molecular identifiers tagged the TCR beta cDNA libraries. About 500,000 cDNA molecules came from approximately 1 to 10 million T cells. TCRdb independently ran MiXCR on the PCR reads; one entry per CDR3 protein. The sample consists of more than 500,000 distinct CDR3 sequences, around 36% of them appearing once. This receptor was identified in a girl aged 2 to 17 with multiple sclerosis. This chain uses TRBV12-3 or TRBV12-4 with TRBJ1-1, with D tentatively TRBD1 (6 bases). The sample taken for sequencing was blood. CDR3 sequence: CASSPTRRDKNTEAFF. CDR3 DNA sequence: TGTGCCAGCAGTCCCACCCGCCGGGACAAGAACACTGAAGCTTTCTTT.